This T cell receptor (delta chain) was captured by sequencing in a study of gamma delta lymphoproliferative disorders and STAT genes (dated by TCRdb to 2017 to 2018). A note on the overall study: The LymphoTrack Dx TCRG Assay was used to build gamma-chain libraries from a minimum of 50 ng of genomic DNA. Delta-chain libraries followed the EuroClonality-NGS working group standard operating procedure, because no corresponding Invivoscribe delta assay was available. To confirm results, a couple of gamma-chain samples and every delta-chain sample were sequenced twice. Within a larger immunophenotypic and STAT-mutation study, TCR gamma and delta CDR3 repertoires were profiled by deep sequencing in Tgammadelta lymphoproliferative disease patients and healthy controls. Here is what the overall study found, with its caveats: Control T cells were likely spread across varied maturation stages, whereas leukemic cells were skewed toward terminal effectors, which potentially limits comparisons between patients and controls. In whole-repertoire clustering, patient gamma repertoires grouped separately from healthy controls, whereas delta repertoires showed no separation between groups. The authors pointed out that NGS specificity may be lower at low frequencies, so whether leukemic clones are public or private needs to be confirmed. Almost every major gamma and delta clonotype found in patients was public, meaning shared with at least one healthy donor, with just a couple of gamma clonotypes being private to disease.

In both library preparation methods, multiplex PCR was run with primers aimed at the conserved V and J regions of the TCR genes. The amplicons were purified, pooled and then sequenced on an Illumina MiSeq platform. Concerning the study's data processing: V(D)J alignment, clonotype assembly and translation were done with MiXCR, while functionality assessment and CDR3 repertoire analyses were done with VDJtools. CDR3 was defined according to IMGT, and analyses were limited to productive sequences using functional genes, with ORF genes and pseudogenes excluded. Identical amino acid CDR3s of major clonotypes (frequency >=5%) were searched for across all patients and controls using a custom Python script. To compare clonotype frequencies between patients and controls, a one-sided non-parametric Wilcoxon test was applied. Public reads were reanalyzed in TCRdb with CATT, and rows carrying the same DNA were merged afterwards. For this entry, the V and J calls and clone size follow TCRdb and not the study's own pipeline. This sample comprises over 600 delta-chain clones, approximately 2.9% of them detected only once. The ten top clones hold over 55% of the sample.

For TCR sequencing, genomic DNA was taken from peripheral blood mononuclear cells isolated from both patients and controls. The control group consisted of roughly 23 healthy adult blood donors (median age roughly 60 years; some 12 males and approximately eleven females) who were matched to the patients for age and sex. Concerning this clone: Its antigen specificity is not known. A far larger clone is one base from this, pointing to a likely read error. The sample holds other DNA sequences that translate to the same CDR3.

The clonotype was recovered from a human donor in good health. Source material: blood.

The nucleotide sequence is given as TGTGCCTGTGATCTGACTGGGGGTTCCACCTCCTGGGACACCCGACAGATGTTTTTC. Translation gives CACDLTGGSTSWDTRQMFF. The rearranged segments are TRDV2 and TRDJ3; 8 central bases correspond to TRDD3. The CDR3, cysteine through phenylalanine, is 19 amino acids long. The CDR3 DNA has 57 bases and is translated from base 1. The germline V gene provides CDR1 GEAIGNYY and CDR2 EKD. V trim: 4 bases; J trim: 0 bases; unmatched bases: 10.